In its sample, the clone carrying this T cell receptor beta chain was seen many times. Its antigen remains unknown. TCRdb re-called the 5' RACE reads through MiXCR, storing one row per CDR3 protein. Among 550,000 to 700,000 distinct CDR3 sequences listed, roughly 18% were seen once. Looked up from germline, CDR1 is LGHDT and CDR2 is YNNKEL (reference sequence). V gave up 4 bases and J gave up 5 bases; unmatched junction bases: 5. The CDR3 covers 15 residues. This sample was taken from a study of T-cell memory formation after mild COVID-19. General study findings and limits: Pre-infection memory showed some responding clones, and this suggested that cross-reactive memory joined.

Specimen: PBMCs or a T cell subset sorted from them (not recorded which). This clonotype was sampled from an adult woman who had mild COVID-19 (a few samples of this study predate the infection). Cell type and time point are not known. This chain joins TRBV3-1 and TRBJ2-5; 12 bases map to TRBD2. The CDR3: CASSPLAGGRETQYF. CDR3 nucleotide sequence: TGTGCCAGCAGCCCCCTAGCGGGGGGGCGGGAGACCCAGTACTTC.